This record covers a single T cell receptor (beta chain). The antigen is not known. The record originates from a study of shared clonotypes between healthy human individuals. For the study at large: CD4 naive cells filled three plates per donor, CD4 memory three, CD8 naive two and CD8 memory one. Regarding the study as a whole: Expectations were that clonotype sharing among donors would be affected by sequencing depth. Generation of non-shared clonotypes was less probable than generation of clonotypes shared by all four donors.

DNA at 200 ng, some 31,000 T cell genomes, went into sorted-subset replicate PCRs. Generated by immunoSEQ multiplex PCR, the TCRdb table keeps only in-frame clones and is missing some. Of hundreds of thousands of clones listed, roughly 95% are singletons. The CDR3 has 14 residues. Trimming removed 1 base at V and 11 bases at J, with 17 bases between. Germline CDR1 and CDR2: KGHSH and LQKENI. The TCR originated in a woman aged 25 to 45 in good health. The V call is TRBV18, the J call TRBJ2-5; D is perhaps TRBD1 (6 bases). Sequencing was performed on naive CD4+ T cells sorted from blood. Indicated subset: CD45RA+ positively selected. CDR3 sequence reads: CASSPLAGTKEQYF. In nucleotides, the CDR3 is TGTGCCAGCTCACCACTCGCCGGGACAAAAGAGCAGTACTTC.